These 6 T cell receptor beta chains were all obtained from the same sample, sequenced in a study of T cell responses to AZD1222 COVID-19 vaccine. Sequencing was performed with immunoSEQ multiplex PCR; in TCRdb, only in-frame clones are kept and a portion is missing. This sample carries 45,000 to 60,000 clones, around 85% of them seen once, and the ten largest clones take over 15%. The sample here was peripheral blood, taken on day 0 of AZD1222 vaccination. The receptor set was obtained from an adult in good health.

The table lists this clone with a count of one. The chain is built from TRBV6-5 and TRBJ1-1; the D gene is possibly TRBD1 (6 bases). This CDR3 spans 14 amino acids. The germline gives CDR1 MNHEY, CDR2 SVGAGI. V dropped 7 bases and J dropped 4 bases, with 16 bases sitting between them. CDR3 residues: CASMGRGVGTEAFF. The CDR3 DNA is TGTGCCAGCATGGGGAGGGGGGTAGGCACTGAAGCTTTCTTT.

This chain links TRBV6-1 with TRBJ2-7, with 9 bases matching TRBD1. V lost 3 bases, J lost 4 bases, and 7 bases stayed unmatched. CDR3 length: 15 residues. In germline, CDR1 is MNHNS, CDR2 SASEGT. CDR3 DNA sequence: TGTGCCAGCAGTGAGGGACAGGGAAGTGTATACGAGCAGTACTTC. Residues: CASSEGQGSVYEQYF.

This clone was counted a single time. V gene TRBV7-6 combines with J gene TRBJ2-7, with TRBD1 matching over 12 bases. This CDR3 contains 15 residues. The germline gives CDR1 SGHVS, CDR2 FNYEAQ. V trimming: 6 bases; J trimming: 7 bases; junction bases outside the gene matches: 10. CDR3 residues: CASSTGTGGLGEQYF. The CDR3 DNA sequence: TGTGCCAGCAGTACCGGGACAGGGGGCTTAGGTGAGCAGTACTTC.

The chain uses TRBV19 and TRBJ1-3; D not certain. The CDR3 length is 14 residues. Deletions cut 5 bases from V and 2 bases from J, with 10 bases between. Germline lookup yields CDR1 LNHDA and CDR2 SQIVND (reference sequence). Here the CDR3 reads CASSRGVPGNTIYF. Written as DNA, the CDR3 is TGTGCCAGTAGTCGCGGGGTCCCTGGAAACACCATATATTTT.

This chain uses TRBV25-1 with TRBJ1-2; tentatively, D is TRBD1 (6 bases). Germline V CDR1 and CDR2: MGHDK, SYGVNS. V lost 6 bases, J lost 1 base, and 21 bases lay in between. The CDR3 runs 17 residues. The CDR3 region is CASSAGHLYGVNYGYTF. DNA of the CDR3: TGTGCCAGCAGCGCGGGACACCTGTATGGGGTTAACTATGGCTACACCTTC.

V gene TRBV7-2 combines with J gene TRBJ2-3; no definite D call. Trimming removed 8 bases at V and 0 bases at J, with 15 bases between. The CDR3 totals 15 residues. Germline V gene data show CDR1 as SGHTA and CDR2 as FQGNSA. CDR3 sequence reads: CASAASYDSTDTQYF. The CDR3 region has the DNA TGTGCCAGCGCAGCCTCATATGACAGCACAGATACGCAGTATTTT.